These 3 T cell receptor beta chains were sequenced from one sample in a study of blood T cell repertoires in COVID-19. Sequencing was performed with immunoSEQ multiplex PCR; in TCRdb, only in-frame clones are kept and a portion is missing. Of 180,000 or so clones listed, approximately 89% were seen once; the top ten hold just under 2.5%. Sequenced: peripheral blood. The receptors shown here come from a man aged 35-49 years with active or convalescent COVID-19.

CDR3 amino acids: CASSGDRAYEQYF. The CDR3, as DNA: TGTGCCAGCAGCGGGGACAGGGCCTACGAGCAGTACTTC. This chain joins TRBV6-5 and TRBJ2-7; 9 nucleotides align to TRBD1. The CDR3 extends over 13 amino acids. J lost 2 bases, V lost 6 bases, and 2 bases had no gene match. Germline V CDR1 and CDR2: MNHEY, SVGAGI.

The chain recombines TRBV7-9 with TRBJ1-3; no clear D gene. Germline loops: CDR1 SEHNR, CDR2 FQNEAQ (reference sequence). Trimming removed 1 base at V and 0 bases at J, with 7 bases between. This CDR3 spans 15 amino acids. This CDR3 reads CASSLGQISGNTIYF. CDR3 DNA sequence: TGTGCCAGCAGCTTAGGGCAGATCTCTGGAAACACCATATATTTT.

The chain uses TRBV6-2 or TRBV6-3 and TRBJ1-5, with D unclear. In germline, CDR1 is MNHEY, CDR2 SVGEGT. V gave up 6 bases and J gave up 3 bases, with 9 bases separating them. The CDR3 loop spans 13 amino acids. The CDR3 loop is CASSRANNQPQHF. The CDR3 DNA sequence: TGTGCCAGCAGCCGGGCCAACAATCAGCCCCAGCATTTT.